A single sample is the source of the 20 T cell receptor beta chains below, sequenced in a study of OX40 agonist ivuxolimab in advanced cancers. Generated by immunoSEQ multiplex PCR, the TCRdb table keeps only in-frame clones and is missing some. The table lists fewer than 90,000 clones, around 90% of them singletons. The sample here was CD4+ or CD8+ T cells sorted from blood, taken in a trial of the OX40 agonist ivuxolimab. The receptors were gathered from an adult with an advanced solid tumor such as melanoma, head and neck, liver or kidney cancer.

The V and J genes are TRBV20-1 and TRBJ1-1; TRBD1 might be the D (5 bases). Trimming shortened V by 5 bases and J by 8 bases, and 12 bases separated the two germline ends. CDR1 DFQATT and CDR2 SNEGSKA come from the germline V gene (reference sequence). The CDR3 loop spans 11 amino acids. The CDR3 coding sequence is TGCAGTGCTGTCAGGGTCGGGGAAGCTTTCTTT. It yields the protein CSAVRVGEAFF.

By sample share, this clone is medium-sized. The chain uses TRBV6-1 and TRBJ1-2; D perhaps matches TRBD1 (6 bases). The CDR3 sequence is 12 residues long. Germline-derived CDR1 and CDR2 are MNHNS and SASEGT. V lost 5 bases, J lost 8 bases, and 12 bases lay in between. The DNA for the CDR3 is TGTGCCAGCAGTCAACAGGGTTTAGGCTACACCTTC. The encoded protein is CASSQQGLGYTF.

This chain uses TRBV19 with TRBJ1-5, with 8 bases matching TRBD1. Germline V lookup: CDR1 LNHDA, CDR2 SQIVND (reference sequence). Unmatched junction bases numbered 11, after V lost 3 bases and J lost 7 bases. The CDR3 has 16 amino acids. CDR3 loop: CASSIIPGQAGQPQHF. CDR3 nucleotide sequence: TGTGCCAGTAGTATTATCCCGGGACAGGCGGGCCAGCCCCAGCATTTT.

The V and J genes are TRBV28 and TRBJ2-7; no definite D call. CDR1 is MDHEN and CDR2 is SYDVKM in the germline V gene. V was pared by 5 bases and J by 2 bases, with 7 bases between. The CDR3 has 12 residues. The CDR3 spells CASSRATYEQYF. In DNA form, the CDR3 reads TGTGCCAGCAGTCGCGCTACCTACGAGCAGTACTTC.

The V call is TRBV7-7, the J call TRBJ2-5, with TRBD2 as a possible D gene (5 bases). This CDR3 comprises 17 residues. Trimming took 5 bases from V and 4 from J, leaving 23 bases between them. Germline lookup yields CDR1 SSHAT and CDR2 FNYEAQ (reference sequence). The CDR3 sequence: CASSRGRRSNPPETQYF. The CDR3 DNA reads as TGTGCCAGCAGCCGCGGGCGCAGATCGAATCCCCCAGAGACCCAGTACTTC.

This sequence joins TRBV5-6 and TRBJ2-4; D might be TRBD1 (6 bases). The length of the CDR3 is 15 residues. CDR1 and CDR2 (germline): SGHDT, YYEEEE. Between the trimmed V and J ends, which lost 4 bases and 3 bases, there was a span of 14 bases. CDR3 amino acids: CASSPPGQYKNIQYF. CDR3 sequence (DNA): TGTGCCAGCAGCCCTCCCGGACAGTACAAAAACATTCAGTACTTC.

The chain employs TRBV19 and TRBJ2-3, with D perhaps given as TRBD1 or TRBD2 (5 bases each). Germline assignment: CDR1 LNHDA and CDR2 SQIVND (reference sequence). This CDR3 has 16 residues. Trimming stripped 3 bases from V and 0 bases from J, with 13 bases between. This CDR3 reads CASSILGEPSTDTQYF. The DNA for the CDR3 is TGTGCCAGTAGTATCTTGGGGGAACCTAGCACAGATACGCAGTATTTT.

The chain is built from TRBV14 and TRBJ1-5; TRBD1 might be the D (5 bases). The CDR3 runs 22 residues. Germline V gives CDR1 SGHDN, CDR2 FVKESK. Trimming took off 1 base at V and 5 bases at J, with 33 bases between the two ends. CDR3 region: CASSQVFWPEGNWGNGDQPQHF. CDR3 sequence (DNA): TGTGCCAGCAGCCAAGTATTCTGGCCGGAGGGCAACTGGGGCAACGGCGATCAGCCCCAGCATTTT. Supplemented by reference TRBV14 and TRBJ1-5, the full variable domain reads EAGVTQFPSHSVIEKGQTVTLRCDPISGHDNLYWYRRVMGKEIKFLLHFVKESKQDESGMPNNRFLAERTGGTYSTLKVQPAELEDSGVYFCASSQVFWPEGNWGNGDQPQHFGDGTRLSIL.

This clone was seen a few times. The V call is TRBV19, the J call TRBJ1-1; a possible D gene is TRBD1 (5 bases). The germline V and J ends were trimmed by 5 bases and 11 bases, with 12 bases remaining between them. This CDR3 contains 11 residues. Per germline, CDR1 LNHDA and CDR2 SQIVND (reference sequence). CDR3 DNA: TGTGCCAGTAGTCTCGAGGGGAGGGCTTTCTTT. This gives the protein CASSLEGRAFF.

This clone was picked up a small number of times. The chain joins TRBV21-1 to TRBJ1-6; TRBD1, as called in the table, went unchecked against the DNA. TRBV21-1 is reported as a pseudogene. This CDR3 comprises 14 residues. The CDR3 reads CASSHRRTVTPLHF. The CDR3 nucleotides are TGTGCCAGCAGTCACCGAAGGACAGTAACACCCCTCCACTTT.

The chain has TRBV7-2 and TRBJ2-5, with TRBD1 matching over 7 bases. The CDR3 consists of 15 residues. V shed 5 bases, J shed 0 bases, and the junction held 6 bases outside the gene matches. Per the germline V gene, CDR1 is SGHTA and CDR2 is FQGNSA. Here the CDR3 reads CASSLMGQNQETQYF. The CDR3 DNA reads as TGTGCCAGCAGCCTAATGGGACAGAACCAAGAGACCCAGTACTTC.

The rearrangement joins TRBV18 to TRBJ1-1; maybe TRBD1 (6 bases). CDR1 is KGHSH, CDR2 LQKENI, per germline. V was cut by 2 bases and J by 7 bases, with 11 bases left in between. This CDR3 has 13 amino acids. The CDR3 DNA sequence: TGTGCCAGCTCACCAAATGGACAGCTTGAAGCTTTCTTT. Translation: CASSPNGQLEAFF. Looking up the rest from reference TRBV18 and TRBJ1-1 gives the full variable domain: NAGVMQNPRHLVRRRGQEARLRCSPMKGHSHVYWYRQLPEEGLKFMVYLQKENIIDESGMPKERFSAEFPKEGPSILRIQQVVRGDSAAYFCASSPNGQLEAFFGQGTRLTVV.

This chain connects TRBV7-2 to TRBJ1-2, with D possibly TRBD1 on 6 matching bases. This CDR3 is 14 amino acids long. V lost 7 bases and J 8 bases, leaving 20 bases between the germline ends. Germline CDR1 reads SGHTA; CDR2 reads FQGNSA. CDR3 sequence reads: CASIPSGAVSGYTF. The DNA of the CDR3 is TGTGCCAGCATCCCGTCGGGGGCGGTTAGCGGCTACACCTTC.

By share, this clone counts as medium-sized. The CDR3 bases are TGTGCCTGTAACCGAGCAGGGGAAAAACTGTTTTTT. This sequence encodes CACNRAGEKLFF. The chain couples TRBV11-2 to TRBJ1-4; tentative D call: TRBD1 (5 bases). The CDR3 consists of 12 residues. Trimming removed 11 bases from V and 8 bases from J, with 15 bases in between. Germline V gene data show CDR1 as SGHAT and CDR2 as FQNNGV.

V usage is TRBV7-9 and J usage is TRBJ2-3, with D possibly being TRBD1 or TRBD2 (6 bases each). V was trimmed by 3 bases and J by 5 bases, leaving 15 bases between them. This CDR3 is 15 amino acids long. Germline CDR1 and CDR2: SEHNR and FQNEAQ (reference sequence). CDR3 sequence: CASSLKGGAGDTQYF. In DNA form, the CDR3 reads TGTGCCAGCAGCTTGAAGGGGGGCGCGGGAGATACGCAGTATTTT.

The V call is TRBV30, the J call TRBJ1-5; a weak D match, TRBD1 (5 bases). Germline lookup yields CDR1 GTSNPN and CDR2 SVGIG (reference sequence). V shed 5 bases and J shed 3 bases, with 23 bases lying between them. The CDR3 loop spans 17 amino acids. In nucleotides, the CDR3 is TGTGCCTGGGACGCTTCTACCACAGGCAGGGTCAATCAGCCCCAGCATTTT. As protein: CAWDASTTGRVNQPQHF.

The chain combines TRBV5-5 with TRBJ2-7; the D is unclear. Trimming took off 0 bases at V and 3 bases at J, with 10 bases between the two ends. This CDR3 contains 14 residues. Per germline, CDR1 SGHKS and CDR2 YYEKEE (reference sequence). The CDR3 region is CASSLGHRDYEQYV. The CDR3 DNA sequence: TGTGCCAGCAGCTTGGGACACCGCGACTACGAGCAGTACGTC.

In this sample, this clone turned up once. The V call is TRBV6-1, the J call TRBJ2-3, with TRBD2 matching 7 bases. V lost 6 bases, J lost 6 bases, and 6 bases stayed unmatched. CDR1 and CDR2 from the germline V gene are MNHNS and SASEGT. This CDR3 spans 13 amino acids. This CDR3 reads CASRGGTGDTQYF. The DNA of the CDR3 is TGTGCCAGCAGGGGGGGGACCGGCGATACGCAGTATTTT.

The rearrangement uses TRBV11-2 and TRBJ2-4; D remains ambiguous. Germline CDR1 reads SGHAT; CDR2 reads FQNNGV. V shed 2 bases and J shed 4 bases, with 18 bases lying between them. The CDR3 runs to 17 residues. In DNA form, the CDR3 reads TGTGCCAGCAGCTTATCTTCGGACCTTGTTCTTAAAAACATTCAGTACTTC. Amino acids: CASSLSSDLVLKNIQYF.

V usage is TRBV5-1 and J usage is TRBJ2-3; the D call may be TRBD1 or TRBD2 (6 bases each). Germline CDR1 SGHRS, CDR2 YFSETQ. The CDR3 extends over 16 amino acids. V was cut by 0 bases and J by 4 bases, with 15 bases left in between. CDR3 residues: CASSLGGGGGPDTQYF. In nucleotides, the CDR3 is TGCGCCAGCAGCTTGGGCGGAGGGGGAGGCCCAGATACGCAGTATTTT.